The source of this T cell receptor beta chain is a study of T-cell memory formation after mild COVID-19. TCRdb recomputed calls from the 5' RACE reads with MiXCR, one row per CDR3 protein. The repertoire holds a few hundred thousand distinct CDR3 sequences, with approximately 9% as singletons. There are 15 residues in the CDR3. Trimming took off 6 bases at V and 2 bases at J, with 15 bases between the two ends. The germline V gene has CDR1 SGHDT and CDR2 YYEEEE. This clonotype was seen a handful of times. The V gene is TRBV5-6, the J gene TRBJ1-5; D is ambiguous. Sequenced material: PBMCs or a T cell subset sorted from them (not recorded which). This TCR was recovered from a man between 18 and 29 years old who had mild COVID-19 (a few samples of this study predate the infection). Cell type and time point are not known. The chain's CDR3 is CASTSWTEGNQPQHF. CDR3 nucleotides: TGTGCCAGCACCTCGTGGACGGAGGGCAATCAGCCCCAGCATTTT.